The source of this T cell receptor beta chain is a study of cytomegalovirus exposure and HLA in healthy donors. PCR amplification relied on 60 Vbeta primers (plus 13 Jbeta primers). Clones were sequenced by immunoSEQ multiplex PCR, and TCRdb holds only the in-frame ones, with some missing. This repertoire includes 150,000 or so clones. As regards this clone: What it binds is not known.

Germline CDR1 is ENHRY and CDR2 is SYGVKD. The CDR3 consists of 14 residues. The ends lost 6 bases at V and 8 bases at J; junction bases unmatched: 6. Study-level points and caveats: Further analysis, carried out later, found HLA-associated TCR beta chains more clonally expanded than equally common other chains.

This chain uses TRBV10-3 with TRBJ2-1, with 11 nucleotides matching TRBD2. Sequencing input: PBMCs. This TCR came from a woman aged 55-70 years in good health and CMV-seronegative. The DNA for the CDR3 is TGTGCCATCAGGGGACTAGCGGCTGGACATGAGCAGTTCTTC. It yields the protein CAIRGLAAGHEQFF.